The text below deals with one T cell receptor beta chain. The antigen is unknown. The data originate from a study of cytomegalovirus exposure and HLA in healthy donors. Study conclusions and caveats: It was only CMV serostatus that was available as immune exposure information. More clonal expansion characterized HLA-associated TCR beta chains than equally common others in a later analysis.

This CDR3 is 13 amino acids long. The V gene lost 4 bases and the J gene lost 3 bases, with 9 bases spanning the gap. CDR1 and CDR2 from the germline V gene are SNHLY and FYNNEI. The PCR had 60 Vbeta and 13 Jbeta primers. This table comes from immunoSEQ multiplex PCR, and its TCRdb copy is limited to in-frame clones, with some not included. The sample contains fewer than 200,000 clones, approximately 80% of which appear only once. The sequence was obtained from a woman aged 50 to 65 in good health and CMV-seronegative. The material sequenced was PBMCs. The V and J genes are TRBV2 and TRBJ1-2; D is possibly TRBD1 (6 bases). CDR3 coding DNA: TGTGCCAGCAGTGTTGGACAGTACTATGGCTACACCTTC. It specifies CASSVGQYYGYTF.